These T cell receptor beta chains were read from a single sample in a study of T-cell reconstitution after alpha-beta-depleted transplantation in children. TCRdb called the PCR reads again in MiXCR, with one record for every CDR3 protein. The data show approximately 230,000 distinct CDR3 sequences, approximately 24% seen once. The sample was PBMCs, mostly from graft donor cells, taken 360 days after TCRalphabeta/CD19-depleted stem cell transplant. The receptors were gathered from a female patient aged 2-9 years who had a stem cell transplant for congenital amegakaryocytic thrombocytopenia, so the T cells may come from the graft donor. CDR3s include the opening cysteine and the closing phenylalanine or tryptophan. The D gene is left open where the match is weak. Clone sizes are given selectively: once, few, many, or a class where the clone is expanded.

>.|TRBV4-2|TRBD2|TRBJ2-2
TGTGCCAGCACCCGTCAGACTAGCGGGCCCGGGGAGCTGTTTTTT
CASTRQTSGPGELFF
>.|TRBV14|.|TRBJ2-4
TGTGCCAGCAGCCAAGGGTCCTTAGGATTTTTCGGTTTTAACATTCAGTACTTC
CASSQGSLGFFGFNIQYF
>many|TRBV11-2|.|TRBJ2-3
TGTGCCAGCAGCTTATGGACTAGCACAGATACGCAGTATTTT
CASSLWTSTDTQYF
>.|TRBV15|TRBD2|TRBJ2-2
TGTGCCACCAGCAGACTAGCGGGGGCGAACACCGGGGAGCTGTTTTTT
CATSRLAGANTGELFF
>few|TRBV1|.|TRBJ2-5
TGCACCAGCAGCCAAAGCCCCGGGACTCCGAGTGGAGAGACCCAGTACTTC
CTSSQSPGTPSGETQYF
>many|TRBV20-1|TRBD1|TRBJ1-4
TGCAGTGCCGAAACAGGGGGCGAGGAAAAACTGTTTTTT
CSAETGGEEKLFF
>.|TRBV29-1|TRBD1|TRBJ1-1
TGCAGCGTTGAATCCGAGGGACAGGGGAACACTGAAGCTTTCTTT
CSVESEGQGNTEAFF
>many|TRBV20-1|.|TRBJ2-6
TGCAGTGCTAACTCTGGGGCCAACGTCCTGACTTTC
CSANSGANVLTF
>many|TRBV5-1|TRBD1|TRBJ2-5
TGCGCCAGCAGTTTGCAGGGGGCCCAAGAGACCCAGTACTTC
CASSLQGAQETQYF
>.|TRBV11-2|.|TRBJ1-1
TGTGCCAGCAGCTTATTTTCCAGGACCACTGAAGCTTTCTTT
CASSLFSRTTEAFF
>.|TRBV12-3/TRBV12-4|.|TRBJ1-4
TGTGCCAGCAGTTGGGGTGGCGACGAAAAACTGTTTTTT
CASSWGGDEKLFF
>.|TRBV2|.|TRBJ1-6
TGTGCCAGCAGTGTGGTGGCTAATAATTCACCCCTCCACTTT
CASSVVANNSPLHF
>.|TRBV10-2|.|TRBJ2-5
TGCGCCAGCAGGCTGAGCGGGCAAGAGACCCAGTACTTC
CASRLSGQETQYF
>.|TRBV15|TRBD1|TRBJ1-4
TGTGCCACCAGCAAACAGGGGGCGGATGAAAAACTGTTTTTT
CATSKQGADEKLFF
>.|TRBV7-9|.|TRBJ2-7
TGTGCCAGCAGCGACCGATCCTCCTACGAGCAGTACTTC
CASSDRSSYEQYF
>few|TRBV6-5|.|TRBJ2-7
TGTGCCAGCAGTTACATGACAGGTAACGAGCAGTACTTC
CASSYMTGNEQYF
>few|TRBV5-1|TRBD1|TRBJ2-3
TGCGCCAGCAGACAGGGGCCCACAGATACGCAGTATTTT
CASRQGPTDTQYF
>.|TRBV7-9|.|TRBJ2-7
TGTGCCAGCAGCTTAGCGCCAAGCAGGGGGGAACAGTACTTC
CASSLAPSRGEQYF
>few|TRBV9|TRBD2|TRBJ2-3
TGTGCCAGCAGCGTAGTTGCGGGAGGGCCCGGAGATACGCAGTATTTT
CASSVVAGGPGDTQYF
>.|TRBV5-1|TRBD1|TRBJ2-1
TGCGCCAGCAGACCCCGTCTCGGGACAGGGATGCCCAATGAGCAGTTCTTC
CASRPRLGTGMPNEQFF
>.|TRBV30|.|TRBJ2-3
TGTGCCTGGAGTCCCCCACCGGGACAACTATTCACAGATACGCAGTATTTT
CAWSPPPGQLFTDTQYF
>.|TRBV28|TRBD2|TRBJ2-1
TGTGCCAGCAGTTTGGGCGGGGGGGCGTATGAGCAGTTCTTC
CASSLGGGAYEQFF
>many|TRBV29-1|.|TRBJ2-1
TGCAGCGTTGAAGGTCGAATGCTCGGCTCCTACAATGAGCAGTTCTTC
CSVEGRMLGSYNEQFF
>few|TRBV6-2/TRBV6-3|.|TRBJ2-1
TGTGCCAGCAGCGCGGAGTCCTACAATGAGCAGTTCTTC
CASSAESYNEQFF
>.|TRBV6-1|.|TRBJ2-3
TGTGCCAGCAGTCGCTCTAGCTTTGGCACAGATACGCAGTATTTT
CASSRSSFGTDTQYF
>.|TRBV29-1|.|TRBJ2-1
TGCAGCGTTGAAGAAGTGACAGCGTACAATGAGCAGTTCTTC
CSVEEVTAYNEQFF
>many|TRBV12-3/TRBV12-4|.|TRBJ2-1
TGTGCCAGCAGCCCACCCTCAGGGTACAATGAGCAGTTCTTC
CASSPPSGYNEQFF
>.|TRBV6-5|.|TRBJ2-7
TGTGCCAGCAGTTATCAAGGTTTCATTGACGAGCAGTACTTC
CASSYQGFIDEQYF
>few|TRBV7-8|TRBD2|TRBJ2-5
TGTGCCAGCAGCCCGGGACTAGCGGTACAAGAGACCCAGTACTTC
CASSPGLAVQETQYF
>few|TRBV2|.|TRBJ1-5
TGTGCCAGCAGCAGAAGCCCTCAGCCCCAGCATTTT
CASSRSPQPQHF
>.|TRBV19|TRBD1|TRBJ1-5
TGTGCCAGTAGTATACGGGGGACAGGGGCATCAGATCAGCCCCAGCATTTT
CASSIRGTGASDQPQHF
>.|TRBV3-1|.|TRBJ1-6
TGTGCCAGCAGCGAAGGCCCGGCAGGGGTAGGATCACCCCTCCACTTT
CASSEGPAGVGSPLHF
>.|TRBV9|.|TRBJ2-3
TGTGCCAGCAGCGTCCGACCCACAGATACGCAGTATTTT
CASSVRPTDTQYF
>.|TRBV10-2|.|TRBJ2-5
TGCGCCAGCAGTGTCGTGGGAAAGGCCCTCTTCCAAGAGACCCAGTACTTC
CASSVVGKALFQETQYF
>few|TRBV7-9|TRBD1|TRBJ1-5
TGTGCCAGCAGCGCAACAGGGGATCAGCCCCAGCATTTT
CASSATGDQPQHF